These 30 T cell receptor beta chains were all obtained from the same sample, sequenced in a study of neoadjuvant anti-PD-1 for oral cavity cancer. Assay: immunoSEQ multiplex PCR; the TCRdb copy retains only in-frame clones and omits some. The table has about 8,000 clones, about three quarters seen once. Indicated time point: after neoadjuvant nivolumab, at surgical resection. The sequencing used PBMCs, collected after nivolumab (anti-PD-1) treatment. These receptors all stem from a person aged 40 to 85 with oral cavity squamous cell carcinoma.

As DNA, the CDR3 is TGTGCCAGTAGTATAGCGGTTAGGGCGGCGACACCCCTCCACTTT. Amino acid sequence: CASSIAVRAATPLHF. The gene calls are TRBV19 and TRBJ1-6; no reliable D call. This CDR3 spans 15 amino acids. CDR1 is LNHDA and CDR2 is SQIVND in the germline V gene (reference sequence). V lost 1 base and J lost 11, with 15 bases in between.

This clone is a singleton in its sample. This sequence joins TRBV18 and TRBJ2-3; D may be TRBD1 (8 bases). CDR3 length: 15 amino acids. The V end lost 3 bases, the J end lost 3 bases, and 13 bases lay between the germline ends. CDR1 and CDR2 (germline): KGHSH, LQKENI. The CDR3 is CASSPGQGGTDTQYF. The CDR3 coding sequence is TGTGCCAGCTCACCCGGACAGGGAGGGACAGATACGCAGTATTTT.

The genes are TRBV7-9 and TRBJ2-1; 7 positions match TRBD2. J gave up 3 bases and V 4 bases, and 12 bases lay outside the gene matches. CDR1 is SEHNR, CDR2 FQNEAQ, per germline (reference sequence). The CDR3 is made up of 17 amino acids. The CDR3 sequence is CASSSTILADDYNEQFF. CDR3 DNA: TGTGCCAGCAGCTCGACCATTCTAGCGGATGACTACAATGAGCAGTTCTTC.

The sample holds a few counts of this clone. The V call is TRBV6-1, the J call TRBJ2-2, with unresolved D. The V end was cut by 8 bases, the J end by 4 bases, with 14 bases between. The CDR3 is 14 amino acids. Germline loops: CDR1 MNHNS, CDR2 SASEGT. The CDR3 coding sequence is TGTGCCAGCCGCCTGGCGGACCGCACCGGGGAGCTGTTTTTT. Encoded protein: CASRLADRTGELFF.

V usage is TRBV6-6 and J usage is TRBJ1-5; D might be TRBD1 (6 bases). This CDR3 spans 15 amino acids. V lost 6 bases and J 1 base, leaving 13 bases between the germline ends. Germline V gene sequence: CDR1 MNHNY, CDR2 SVGAGI (reference sequence). CDR3 nucleotides: TGTGCCAGCAGAACTGACAGGATCAGCAATCAGCCCCAGCATTTT. As protein: CASRTDRISNQPQHF.

The chain joins TRBV19 to TRBJ2-5; weak D call: TRBD2 (6 bases). This CDR3 is 14 amino acids long. Trimming pared 4 bases from V and 5 bases from J, leaving 14 bases between. CDR1 LNHDA and CDR2 SQIVND come from the germline V gene (reference sequence). The CDR3 DNA reads TGTGCCAGTAGTACTCTAGCGTCCGAGGAGACCCAGTACTTC. It yields the protein CASSTLASEETQYF.

The chain carries TRBV5-1 and TRBJ2-7, with D tentatively TRBD2 (7 bases). This CDR3 has 15 amino acids. The V end was cut by 3 bases, the J end by 2 bases, with 15 bases between. Germline CDR1 SGHRS, CDR2 YFSETQ. The CDR3 DNA follows: TGCGCCAGCAGCTGGGTAGGGGGAGGGGCCTACGAGCAGTACTTC. It encodes CASSWVGGGAYEQYF.

The V call is TRBV7-9, the J call TRBJ1-2, with D uncertain. From germline, CDR1 is SEHNR and CDR2 FQNEAQ (reference sequence). The V end lost 10 bases, the J end lost 8 bases, and 14 bases lay between the germline ends. The CDR3 covers 11 residues. The CDR3 DNA follows: TGTGCCACCCAGAGGAGTCAAGGCTACACCTTC. Translated: CATQRSQGYTF.

The chain recombines TRBV7-6 with TRBJ2-2; D call uncertain. Germline CDR1 is SGHVS and CDR2 is FNYEAQ. The CDR3 extends over 17 amino acids. Trimming removed 5 bases from V and 0 bases from J, with 16 bases in between. The CDR3 protein is CASSHPPIAPNTGELFF. CDR3 DNA: TGTGCCAGCAGCCATCCCCCAATCGCCCCGAACACCGGGGAGCTGTTTTTT.

The V call is TRBV6-6, the J call TRBJ2-1, with 10 bases lining up with TRBD1. The CDR3 covers 15 residues. Losses at the gene ends were 1 base for V and 9 bases for J; bases not matched to a gene: 6. Germline CDR1 and CDR2: MNHNY and SVGAGI (reference sequence). In nucleotides, the CDR3 is TGTGCCAGCAGTTACTTAGGACAGGGGGGGAGTGAGCAGTTCTTC. This translates into CASSYLGQGGSEQFF.

The J gene is TRBJ1-6, the V gene TRBV5-6; D remains unclear. V lost 0 bases to trimming and J lost 5 bases, with 6 bases between them. Germline V gives CDR1 SGHDT, CDR2 YYEEEE. The CDR3 is 14 amino acids. The CDR3 loop is CASSLDPNNSPLHF. CDR3 nucleotides: TGTGCCAGCAGCTTGGACCCTAATAATTCACCCCTCCACTTT.

The chain recombines TRBV11-2 with TRBJ1-2, with D possibly matching TRBD1 (5 bases). Germline CDR1 SGHAT, CDR2 FQNNGV. The CDR3 is 15 amino acids. V lost 1 base and J 3 bases, leaving 12 bases between the germline ends. The CDR3 DNA sequence: TGTGCCAGCAGCTTAGTTTTGATGGGGGACTATGGCTACACCTTC. Its translation: CASSLVLMGDYGYTF.

The V call is TRBV6-1, the J call TRBJ2-5; the match to TRBD2 covers 7 bases. The germline gives CDR1 MNHNS, CDR2 SASEGT. The trim removed 1 base at V and 4 bases at J, leaving 6 bases unmatched. The CDR3 length is 15 residues. The CDR3 DNA sequence: TGTGCCAGCAGTGAAGTTACTAGCGATCTAGAGACCCAGTACTTC. This gives the protein CASSEVTSDLETQYF.

The gene calls are TRBV7-2 and TRBJ2-3, with 7 bases lining up with TRBD1. V trimming: 4 bases; J trimming: 0 bases; junction bases outside the gene matches: 4. The CDR3 loop spans 15 amino acids. Germline values: CDR1 SGHTA, CDR2 FQGNSA. CDR3 region: CASSSGQLSTDTQYF. The CDR3 bases are TGTGCCAGCAGCTCGGGACAGCTAAGCACAGATACGCAGTATTTT.

This chain uses TRBV21-1 with TRBJ1-1. TRBV21-1 is classified as a pseudogene. This CDR3 spans 17 amino acids. CDR3 loop: CASSFLFSGPSNTEAFF. In DNA, the CDR3 is TGTGCCAGCAGCTTTCTTTTCTCGGGACCGTCGAACACTGAAGCTTTCTTT.

The chain combines TRBV28 with TRBJ1-5; D gene ambiguous. The CDR3 runs 18 residues. Trimming pared 1 base from V and 0 bases from J, leaving 16 bases between. Germline loops: CDR1 MDHEN, CDR2 SYDVKM. This chain's CDR3 is CASSLLVSQTYSNQPQHF. CDR3 nucleotide sequence: TGTGCCAGCAGTTTATTGGTGTCCCAGACCTATAGCAATCAGCCCCAGCATTTT.

The chain combines TRBV5-4 with TRBJ2-7; D remains unclear. Germline V CDR1 and CDR2: SGHNT, YYREEE (reference sequence). Trimming cost V 0 bases and J 6 bases, with 10 bases left between them. The CDR3 spans 13 residues. The CDR3 nucleotides are TGTGCCAGCAGCTTGGAGAAGGGCGGCGAGCAGTACTTC. Residues: CASSLEKGGEQYF.

The CDR3 DNA reads TGTGCCAGCAGCTTTGAATGGGGAGAGCAGTACTTC. Residues: CASSFEWGEQYF. V is TRBV7-9 and J is TRBJ2-7; D remains ambiguous. The CDR3 covers 12 residues. Germline lookup yields CDR1 SEHNR and CDR2 FQNEAQ (reference sequence). Between the trimmed V and J ends, which lost 3 bases and 7 bases, there was a span of 10 bases.

The CDR3: CASSDPRDRGCTDTQYF. CDR3 sequence (DNA): TGTGCCAGCAGTGACCCCAGGGACAGGGGATGCACAGATACGCAGTATTTT. This chain connects TRBV6-4 to TRBJ2-3; 10 bases are shared with TRBD1. CDR3 length: 17 amino acids. CDR1 is MRHNA, CDR2 SNTAGT, per germline. J was trimmed by 1 base and V by 2 bases; bases with no gene match: 6.

This chain uses TRBV5-1 with TRBJ1-2; 8 bases are shared with TRBD1. This CDR3 has 13 residues. From germline, CDR1 is SGHRS and CDR2 YFSETQ. V lost 4 bases, J lost 8 bases, and 7 bases stayed unmatched. In DNA, the CDR3 is TGCGCCAGCAGCACCCAGGGGGCGGAAGGCTACACCTTC. This codes for CASSTQGAEGYTF. The full variable domain, its missing parts supplied by reference TRBV5-1 and TRBJ1-2, is KAGVTQTPRYLIKTRGQQVTLSCSPISGHRSVSWYQQTPGQGLQFLFEYFSETQRNKGNFPGRFSGRQFSNSRSEMNVSTLELGDSALYLCASSTQGAEGYTFGSGTRLTVV.

The V call is TRBV7-2, the J call TRBJ2-7; no firm D call. V was clipped by 1 base and J by 2 bases, with 9 bases between them. The germline gives CDR1 SGHTA, CDR2 FQGNSA. The CDR3 length is 14 residues. The CDR3 region has the DNA TGTGCCAGCAGCTTAGACTCGGTCGCCTACGAGCAGTACTTC. This gives the protein CASSLDSVAYEQYF.

DNA for the CDR3: TGTGCCAGCAGCCTTAGAGAAGGGGGATTTCGCGGGACGCGCAATGAGCAGTTCTTC. Protein sequence: CASSLREGGFRGTRNEQFF. The rearrangement links TRBV7-9 to TRBJ2-1, with D perhaps being TRBD1 or TRBD2 (6 bases each). V was shortened by 5 bases and J by 6 bases, with 29 bases between the two germline ends. CDR1 and CDR2 from the germline V gene are SEHNR and FQNEAQ (reference sequence). The CDR3 has 19 amino acids.

The CDR3 DNA reads TGTGCCAGCAGTGGGGACAGGGTAGGGCAGCCCCAGCATTTT. It is translated as CASSGDRVGQPQHF. The V gene is TRBV6-1, the J gene TRBJ1-5; 9 bases agree with TRBD1. Germline V gives CDR1 MNHNS, CDR2 SASEGT. V shed 4 bases and J 7 bases; nucleotides not matched to a gene: 5. CDR3 length: 14 residues.

In its sample, this clone was seen once. This sequence joins TRBV30 and TRBJ1-4; D is unclear. CDR3 length: 17 residues. Germline lookup yields CDR1 GTSNPN and CDR2 SVGIG (reference sequence). V was shortened by 0 bases and J by 0 bases, with 14 bases between the two germline ends. The DNA of the CDR3 is TGTGCCTGGAGTGTACGTGGCAGCGAGACAACTAATGAAAAACTGTTTTTT. This sequence encodes CAWSVRGSETTNEKLFF.

The J gene is TRBJ2-7, the V gene TRBV5-1, with 7 bases that match TRBD1. The CDR3 contains 13 residues. CDR1 SGHRS and CDR2 YFSETQ come from the germline V gene. V lost 4 bases to trimming and J lost 6 bases; unmatched junction nucleotides: 7. CDR3 protein: CASSKESGGEQYF. For the CDR3, the DNA is TGCGCCAGCAGCAAAGAATCAGGGGGCGAGCAGTACTTC.

V gene TRBV6-5 combines with J gene TRBJ1-5; D may be TRBD1 (6 bases). CDR3 length: 15 residues. CDR1 MNHEY and CDR2 SVGAGI come from the germline V gene. Trimming took 6 bases from V and 4 from J, leaving 16 bases between them. The CDR3 reads CASRARGGVNQPQHF. The CDR3 nucleotides are TGTGCCAGCAGGGCGAGGGGGGGCGTTAATCAGCCCCAGCATTTT.

V gene TRBV19 combines with J gene TRBJ2-7, with a weak D call TRBD2 (5 bases). Between the trimmed V and J ends, which lost 3 bases and 5 bases, there was a span of 11 bases. Germline lookup yields CDR1 LNHDA and CDR2 SQIVND (reference sequence). The CDR3 sequence is 13 residues long. DNA of the CDR3: TGTGCCAGTAGTATTGGACTGCTCGACGAGCAGTACTTC. Its translation is CASSIGLLDEQYF.

Remarks on this clone: The same CDR3 can be traced to other DNA sequences in this sample. The chain combines TRBV2 with TRBJ2-6; 8 nucleotides line up with TRBD1. From germline, CDR1 is SNHLY and CDR2 FYNNEI. Trimming cost V 6 bases and J 0 bases; bases outside gene matches: 7. This CDR3 has 17 amino acids. The CDR3 DNA reads TGTGCCAGCAGAGCCGGGACAGGTATCTCTGGGGCCAACGTCCTGACTTTC. This encodes CASRAGTGISGANVLTF. The whole variable domain, filled in from reference TRBV2 and TRBJ2-6, reads EPEVTQTPSHQVTQMGQEVILRCVPISNHLYFYWYRQILGQKVEFLVSFYNNEISEKSEIFDDQFSVERPDGSNFTLKIRSTKLEDSAMYFCASRAGTGISGANVLTFGAGSRLTVL.

The gene calls are TRBV5-1 and TRBJ1-1; unclear D gene. CDR1 is SGHRS and CDR2 is YFSETQ in the germline V gene. The V end lost 5 bases, the J end lost 0 bases, and 11 bases lay between the germline ends. The CDR3 runs 14 residues. CDR3 sequence reads: CASRSVRVNTEAFF. The CDR3, as DNA: TGCGCCAGCAGGTCCGTGCGGGTGAACACTGAAGCTTTCTTT.

This clone appeared a few times. Other nucleotide sequences from this sample produce the same CDR3. This CDR3 is CASSAYTGELFF. CDR3 nucleotides: TGTGCCAGCAGCGCGTACACCGGGGAGCTGTTTTTT. This chain uses TRBV9 with TRBJ2-2, with unresolved D. The V gene's germline CDR1 is SGDLS and CDR2 YYNGEE. Trimming left V 3 bases short and J 3 bases short, with 3 bases between. The CDR3 contains 12 residues.